This TCR beta chain was documented in a study of shared T cell receptors in the human thymus. Germline CDR1 is MGHRA and CDR2 is YSYEKL. Trimming stripped 4 bases from V and 1 base from J, with 20 bases between. This CDR3 contains 17 residues. TCRdb's table, derived via immunoSEQ multiplex PCR, lists solely in-frame clones and lacks some. This table holds about 660,000 clones, about 90% found once. These sequences were also reported in another study, on human thymus T cells. That source notes: Related research described strongly overlapping thymic repertoires in unrelated people.

The chain carries TRBV4-1 and TRBJ2-7, with D possibly being TRBD2 (5 bases). The sequenced material came from thymocytes. This receptor was obtained from a boy under two years old with a congenital heart defect. The CDR3, as DNA: TGCGCCAGCAGCCGAAAAAAAGCGGACCGCGAATCCTACGAGCAGTACTTC. Protein sequence: CASSRKKADRESYEQYF.